This T cell receptor (beta chain) was sequenced during a study of OX40 agonist ivuxolimab in advanced cancers. Across the whole study: Ivuxolimab, an agonistic anti-OX40 (CD134) antibody, was given to patients.

This clone was observed once. The repertoire was sequenced with immunoSEQ multiplex PCR; TCRdb's copy has only in-frame clones and lacks some. This sample yields about 63,000 clones, of which 88% are seen a single time; roughly 0.76% belongs to the top ten. Germline V gene data show CDR1 as MGHRA and CDR2 as YSYEKL. This CDR3 has 15 residues. V gave up 0 bases and J gave up 6 bases, with 11 bases separating them. The sequence was obtained from an adult with an advanced solid tumor such as melanoma, head and neck, liver or kidney cancer. This sample comprised CD4+ or CD8+ T cells sorted from blood, obtained in a trial of the OX40 agonist ivuxolimab. This rearrangement joins TRBV4-1 to TRBJ1-4; no reliable D call. As DNA, the CDR3 is TGCGCCAGCAGCCAAGATGGGAACAGAGATGAAAAACTGTTTTTT. Protein sequence: CASSQDGNRDEKLFF.